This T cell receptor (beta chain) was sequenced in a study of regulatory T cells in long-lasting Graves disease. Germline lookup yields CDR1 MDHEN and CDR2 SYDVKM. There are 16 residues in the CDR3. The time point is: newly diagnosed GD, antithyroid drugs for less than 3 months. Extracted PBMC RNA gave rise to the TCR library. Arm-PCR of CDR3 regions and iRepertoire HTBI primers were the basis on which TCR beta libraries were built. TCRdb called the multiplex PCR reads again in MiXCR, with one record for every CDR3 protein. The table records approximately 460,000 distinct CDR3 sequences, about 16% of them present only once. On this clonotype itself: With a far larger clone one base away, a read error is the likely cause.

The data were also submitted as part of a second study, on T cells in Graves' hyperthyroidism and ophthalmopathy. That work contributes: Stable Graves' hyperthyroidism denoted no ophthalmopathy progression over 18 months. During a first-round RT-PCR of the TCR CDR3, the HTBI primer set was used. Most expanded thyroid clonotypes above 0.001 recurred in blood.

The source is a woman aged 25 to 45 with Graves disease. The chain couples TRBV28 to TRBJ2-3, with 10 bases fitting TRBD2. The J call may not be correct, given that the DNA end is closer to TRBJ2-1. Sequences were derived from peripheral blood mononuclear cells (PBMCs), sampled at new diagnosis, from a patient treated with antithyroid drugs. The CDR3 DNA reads TGTGCCAGCAGGTTGTCCGGACTAGCGGTTGACAATGAGCAGTTCTTC. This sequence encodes CASRLSGLAVDNEQFF.